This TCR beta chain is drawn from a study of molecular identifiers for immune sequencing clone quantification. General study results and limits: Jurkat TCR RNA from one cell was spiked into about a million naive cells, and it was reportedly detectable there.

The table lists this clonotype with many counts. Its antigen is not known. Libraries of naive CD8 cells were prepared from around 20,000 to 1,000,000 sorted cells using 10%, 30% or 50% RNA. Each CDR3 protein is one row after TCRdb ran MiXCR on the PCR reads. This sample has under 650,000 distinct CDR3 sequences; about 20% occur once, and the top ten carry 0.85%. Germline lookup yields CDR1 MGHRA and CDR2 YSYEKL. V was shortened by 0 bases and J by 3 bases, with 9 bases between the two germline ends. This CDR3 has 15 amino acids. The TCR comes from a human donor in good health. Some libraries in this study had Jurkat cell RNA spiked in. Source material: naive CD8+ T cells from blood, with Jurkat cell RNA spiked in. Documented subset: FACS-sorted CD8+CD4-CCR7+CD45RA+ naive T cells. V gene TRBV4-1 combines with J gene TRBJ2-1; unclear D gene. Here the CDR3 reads CASSQDMGSYNEQFF. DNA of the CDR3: TGCGCCAGCAGCCAAGATATGGGCAGCTACAATGAGCAGTTCTTC.